This TCR beta chain was observed in a study of blood T cell repertoires in COVID-19. Study details: Whether acute or convalescent, the COVID-19 samples came from the United States, Italy and Spain. PBMCs, B-cell-depleted T cells, or T cells provided the cDNA or gDNA that made up the material.

Trimming cost V 4 bases and J 0 bases, with 18 bases left between them. The CDR3 covers 17 residues. Germline lookup yields CDR1 SQVTM and CDR2 ANQGSEA. Per the original data handling: The assay estimated nucleated cells by amplifying reference gene primers. Only in-frame clones appear in the TCRdb table, and some are missing; sequencing was by immunoSEQ multiplex PCR. That table furnishes V, J and clone size, whereas the DNA furnished D and trimming. The table records around 120,000 clones, more than 60% of them present only once. This rearrangement joins TRBV29-1 to TRBJ1-4; possibly TRBD1 for D (6 bases). The sequence came from a man in his 70s with acute or convalescent COVID-19. What was sequenced was peripheral blood. CDR3: CSVGQGRGYATNEKLFF. CDR3 nucleotides: TGCAGCGTTGGTCAGGGGAGGGGATATGCAACTAATGAAAAACTGTTTTTT.